The 5 T cell receptor beta chains presented below share a single source sample, sequenced in a study of response to subunit inactivated influenza vaccine. In TCRdb, the RT-PCR reads were re-called with MiXCR into one record per CDR3 protein. The sample contains about 500,000 distinct CDR3 sequences, 16% of which appear only once. The starting material was CD4+ T cells sorted from PBMCs, obtained less than 25 months after vaccination. The receptors originated from a man between 50 and 75 years old who received an inactivated influenza vaccine.

This clonotype was seen a few times. The J gene is TRBJ2-5, the V gene TRBV15; no definite D call. Between the trimmed V and J ends, which lost 1 base and 1 base, there was a span of 13 bases. This CDR3 has 16 residues. The germline V gene encodes CDR1 LNHNV and CDR2 YYDKDF (reference sequence). The CDR3 nucleotides are TGTGCCACCAGCAGAGGAGGTGGGGTCCCCCAAGAGACCCAGTACTTC. Amino acid sequence: CATSRGGGVPQETQYF.

The chain uses TRBV2 and TRBJ1-6, with D unclear. V gave up 1 base and J gave up 3 bases, with 7 bases separating them. Germline values: CDR1 SNHLY, CDR2 FYNNEI. There are 15 residues in the CDR3. CDR3 coding DNA: TGTGCCAGCAGTGAAGACGCGGTCTATAATTCACCCCTCCACTTT. Protein product: CASSEDAVYNSPLHF.

This chain joins TRBV28 and TRBJ2-7; 9 positions match TRBD2. The CDR3 runs to 12 residues. V trimming: 7 bases; J trimming: 6 bases; junction bases outside the gene matches: 4. CDR1 and CDR2 from the germline V gene are MDHEN and SYDVKM. For the CDR3, the DNA is TGTGCCAGCACGGGACTAGCACCCGAGCAGTACTTC. The encoded protein is CASTGLAPEQYF.

This clonotype occurred a few times. This chain uses TRBV10-3 with TRBJ1-6, with 9 bases identical to TRBD1. Germline-derived CDR1 and CDR2 are ENHRY and SYGVKD. V shed 7 bases and J 8 bases; nucleotides not matched to a gene: 3. This CDR3 contains 13 residues. The CDR3 protein is CAINGDRDSPLHF. Here the CDR3 DNA reads TGTGCCATCAATGGGGACAGGGATTCACCCCTCCACTTT.

This chain joins TRBV20-1 and TRBJ2-5, with 7 nucleotides matching TRBD2. Trimming cost V 6 bases and J 3 bases; bases outside gene matches: 10. The CDR3 runs to 14 residues. Germline loops: CDR1 DFQATT, CDR2 SNEGSKA (reference sequence). For the CDR3, the DNA is TGCAGTGCCACACGAGAGCGGGGTAAAGAGACCCAGTACTTC. It specifies CSATRERGKETQYF.